This T cell receptor beta chain was obtained from a study of shared clonotypes between healthy human individuals. Study summary: CD4 naive and CD4 memory each took three plates per donor, while CD8 naive took two and CD8 memory one. Study-level points and caveats: Sampling included only blood; tissue repertoires likely differ.

As concerns this clone: The antigen remains undetermined.

Replicate PCRs run on sorted subsets employed approximately 0.2 ug DNA, 25,000 to 35,000 T cell genomes. The table came from immunoSEQ multiplex PCR; TCRdb's copy has only in-frame clones and leaves some out. This sample has just over 2,000,000 clones, with 85% to 95% found just once. CD8 cells regarded as naive lacked CD45RO, were positively chosen for CCR7, and omitted terminally differentiated effector memory CD45RA+ cells. Germline trimming cut 0 bases from V and 5 bases from J; bases unmatched to any gene: 5. Germline-derived CDR1 and CDR2 are SGDLS and YYNGEE. CDR3 length equals 15 residues. The chain carries TRBV9 and TRBJ2-1, with 7 bases aligning to TRBD2. The sequence came from a man between 18 and 35 years old in good health. The sample consisted of naive CD8+ T cells sorted from blood. CDR3 sequence (DNA): TGTGCCAGCAGCGTAGGCGGGGGAGCCAACAATGAGCAGTTCTTC. This sequence encodes CASSVGGGANNEQFF.